The 16 T cell receptor beta chains listed next were all sequenced from one sample in a study of blood T cell repertoires in COVID-19. The method was immunoSEQ multiplex PCR; TCRdb's version includes in-frame clones alone and lacks a portion of them. The sample includes 200,000 to 250,000 clones, around 85% of them seen just once. The specimen sequenced was PBMCs or T cells enriched from blood (not recorded which). Source of these receptors: a woman in her thirties or forties with acute COVID-19.

The chain links TRBV7-8 to TRBJ2-2; possible D gene TRBD2, 5 bases. Looked up from germline, CDR1 is SGHVS and CDR2 is FQNEAQ. The CDR3 extends over 15 amino acids. V gave up 5 bases and J gave up 4 bases, with 14 bases separating them. CDR3 DNA: TGTGCCAGCAGCCTAAGGAGGATTCTCACCGGGGAGCTGTTTTTT. As protein: CASSLRRILTGELFF.

This clone was detected a few times. The V call is TRBV6-6, the J call TRBJ2-7, with 10 bases aligning to TRBD2. CDR1 MNHNY and CDR2 SVGAGI come from the germline V gene (reference sequence). The CDR3 runs to 12 residues. CDR3 in DNA: TGTGCTACTTCTCCTAGCGGGGGCGAGCAGTACTTC. This codes for CATSPSGGEQYF.

This chain uses TRBV4-1 with TRBJ2-1; TRBD1 matches 7 bases. With V trimmed by 2 bases and J by 0 bases, 10 bases remained unmatched. Per the germline V gene, CDR1 is MGHRA and CDR2 is YSYEKL. CDR3 length: 18 amino acids. CDR3 protein: CASSQLGQASRSYNEQFF. CDR3 DNA sequence: TGCGCCAGCAGCCAATTAGGACAGGCATCGCGCTCCTACAATGAGCAGTTCTTC.

The chain is built from TRBV19 and TRBJ1-3, with 9 positions matching TRBD1. The CDR3 is 15 amino acids. J was trimmed by 4 bases and V by 5 bases; bases with no gene match: 6. Germline CDR1 LNHDA, CDR2 SQIVND (reference sequence). This CDR3 reads CASSFLTGGGNTIYF. The CDR3 region has the DNA TGTGCCAGTAGTTTCCTAACAGGGGGCGGAAACACCATATATTTT.

The chain couples TRBV24-1 to TRBJ2-1; 7 positions agree with TRBD1. Per the germline V gene, CDR1 is KGHDR and CDR2 is SFDVKD. V lost 3 bases and J lost 2; bases outside the gene matches: 9. The CDR3 covers 17 residues. The CDR3: CATSDPLTGSTYNEQFF. CDR3 DNA sequence: TGTGCCACCAGTGATCCCCTGACAGGGAGCACCTACAATGAGCAGTTCTTC.

This chain connects TRBV9 to TRBJ1-2, with D perhaps TRBD1 (6 bases). CDR1 is SGDLS and CDR2 is YYNGEE in the germline V gene. This CDR3 spans 15 amino acids. Trimming removed 4 bases from V and 0 bases from J, with 13 bases in between. CDR3 sequence reads: CASSLGGGTNYGYTF. CDR3 DNA sequence: TGTGCCAGCAGCCTGGGAGGGGGAACTAACTATGGCTACACCTTC.

The chain employs TRBV15 and TRBJ1-1; possibly TRBD1 for D (5 bases). CDR1 and CDR2 (germline): LNHNV, YYDKDF (reference sequence). Trimming pared 2 bases from V and 1 base from J, leaving 11 bases between. The CDR3 covers 15 residues. DNA of the CDR3: TGTGCCACCAGCAGACCCCGACAGCCGAACACTGAAGCTTTCTTT. It encodes CATSRPRQPNTEAFF.

This chain uses TRBV28 with TRBJ1-6, with 9 positions matching TRBD1. The CDR3 consists of 14 residues. V lost 8 bases, J lost 4 bases, and 3 bases stayed unmatched. Germline V gives CDR1 MDHEN, CDR2 SYDVKM. The CDR3 DNA reads as TGTGCCAGCGTGACAGGGGGGTATAATTCACCCCTCCACTTT. This gives the protein CASVTGGYNSPLHF.

The chain is built from TRBV27 and TRBJ1-2, with TRBD1 matching over 9 bases. The germline V gene encodes CDR1 MNHEY and CDR2 SMNVEV (reference sequence). The CDR3 consists of 15 residues. V trimming: 5 bases; J trimming: 0 bases; junction bases outside the gene matches: 4. The CDR3 DNA reads TGTGCCAGCAGTAGAACAGGGGGCACTAACTATGGCTACACCTTC. This encodes CASSRTGGTNYGYTF.

This clone was counted between two and nine times. This chain uses TRBV7-9 with TRBJ1-2; 10 bases agree with TRBD1. This CDR3 region has 14 residues. Trimming took 5 bases from V and 8 from J; bases not matched to a gene: 8. Germline CDR1 SEHNR, CDR2 FQNEAQ (reference sequence). As DNA, the CDR3 is TGTGCCAGCAGCCCCCGGGACAGGGGACAGGGCTACACCTTC. Translating it yields CASSPRDRGQGYTF.

The chain joins TRBV9 to TRBJ2-1, with D perhaps TRBD2 (5 bases). CDR1 and CDR2 from the germline V gene are SGDLS and YYNGEE. The CDR3 has 13 residues. Trimming shortened V by 2 bases and J by 9 bases, and 12 bases separated the two germline ends. DNA of the CDR3: TGTGCCAGCAGCGTCCTAGCCGTAGGTGAGCAGTTCTTC. This sequence encodes CASSVLAVGEQFF.

J is TRBJ2-3 and V is TRBV7-2; TRBD2 matches at 14 bases. J gave up 6 bases and V 1 base, and 12 bases lay outside the gene matches. CDR1 SGHTA and CDR2 FQGNSA come from the germline V gene. The CDR3 sequence is 19 residues long. The CDR3 DNA reads as TGTGCCAGCAGCTTAGTAGTGGGGGGACTAGCGGGAGAAGGGGATACGCAGTATTTT. Translated, it gives CASSLVVGGLAGEGDTQYF.

CDR3 nucleotides: TGTGCCAGCAGGGCGAGCCCGCTCACTAGCGGGAGCTCCTACAATGAGCAGTTCTTC. Its translation is CASRASPLTSGSSYNEQFF. V is TRBV2 and J is TRBJ2-1, with 11 bases that match TRBD2. The germline CDR1 and CDR2 sequences are SNHLY and FYNNEI. J was trimmed by 0 bases and V by 6 bases; bases with no gene match: 13. This CDR3 is 19 amino acids long.

This clone was picked up one time. This chain links TRBV4-1 with TRBJ1-1, with 8 bases matching TRBD1. Looked up from germline, CDR1 is MGHRA and CDR2 is YSYEKL. The CDR3 sequence is 14 residues long. The junction had 6 bases not matched to a gene; V was cut back by 2 bases and J by 7 bases. This CDR3 reads CASSQPTGGGEAFF. CDR3 nucleotides: TGCGCCAGCAGCCAACCAACAGGGGGAGGTGAAGCTTTCTTT.

This clone showed up just once. The chain joins TRBV19 to TRBJ2-1; 9 bases map to TRBD2. J lost 6 bases, V lost 1 base, and 7 bases had no gene match. The germline gives CDR1 LNHDA, CDR2 SQIVND (reference sequence). CDR3 length: 16 residues. The CDR3 protein is CASSIVLGLASNEQFF. The CDR3 nucleotides are TGTGCCAGTAGTATAGTGTTGGGACTAGCAAGCAATGAGCAGTTCTTC.

The V gene is TRBV5-6, the J gene TRBJ2-7; no reliable D call. The V gene's germline CDR1 is SGHDT and CDR2 YYEEEE. Between the trimmed V and J ends, which lost 2 bases and 2 bases, there was a span of 5 bases. The CDR3 has 12 amino acids. CDR3 protein: CASSFQAYEQYF. DNA for the CDR3: TGTGCCAGCAGCTTCCAGGCCTACGAGCAGTACTTC.